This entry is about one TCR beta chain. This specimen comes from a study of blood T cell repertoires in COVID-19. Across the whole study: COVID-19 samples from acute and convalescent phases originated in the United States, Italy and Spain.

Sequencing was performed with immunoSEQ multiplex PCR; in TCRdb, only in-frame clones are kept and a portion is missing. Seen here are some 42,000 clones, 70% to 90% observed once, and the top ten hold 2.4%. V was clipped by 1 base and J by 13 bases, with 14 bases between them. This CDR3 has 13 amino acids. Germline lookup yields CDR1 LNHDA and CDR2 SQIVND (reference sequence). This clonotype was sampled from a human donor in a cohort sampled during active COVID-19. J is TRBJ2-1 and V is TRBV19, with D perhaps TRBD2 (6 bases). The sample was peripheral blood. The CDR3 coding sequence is TGTGCCAGTAGTATAGCCCGGGACTCCCCACAGTTCTTC. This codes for CASSIARDSPQFF.